These T cell receptor beta chains were read from a single sample in a study of blood T cell repertoires in COVID-19. Method: immunoSEQ multiplex PCR; TCRdb's copy keeps in-frame clones and lacks some. The sample has fewer than 250,000 clones; about 86% are singletons. The sequencing input was PBMCs or T cells enriched from blood (not recorded which). These TCRs come from a woman aged 40 to 55 with acute COVID-19. Both conserved end residues are part of each CDR3. The D gene is left open where the match is weak. For some rows the clone size is stated as once, few or many, or as a class when expanded; others skip it.

CDR3,DNA,size,V,J,D
CASSAGTVNEKLFF,TGTGCCAGCAGTGCCGGGACTGTGAATGAAAAACTGTTTTTT,-,TRBV5-8,TRBJ1-4,-
CAISDRAYEQYF,TGTGCCATCAGCGACAGGGCCTACGAGCAGTACTTC,-,TRBV10-3,TRBJ2-7,TRBD1
CASGPSGSYEQYF,TGTGCCAGCGGACCTAGCGGGAGCTACGAGCAGTACTTC,-,TRBV19,TRBJ2-7,TRBD2
CASSLTAGQGARGELFF,TGCGCCAGCAGCCTGACAGCGGGACAGGGGGCGCGAGGGGAGCTGTTTTTT,-,TRBV4-3,TRBJ2-2,TRBD1
CASRRGTGGWYNEQFF,TGTGCCAGCAGGCGCGGGACAGGGGGCTGGTACAATGAGCAGTTCTTC,-,TRBV11-2,TRBJ2-1,TRBD1
CASSQGLAGGVGELFF,TGTGCCAGCAGCCAAGGACTAGCGGGAGGGGTCGGGGAGCTGTTTTTT,-,TRBV3-1/TRBV3-2,TRBJ2-2,TRBD2
CASTGVSGHVNTGELFF,TGTGCCAGCACCGGGGTTTCGGGACACGTGAACACCGGGGAGCTGTTTTTT,-,TRBV27,TRBJ2-2,-
CASSLATGLSGNTIYF,TGTGCCAGCAGCTTAGCCACAGGTCTCTCTGGAAACACCATATATTTT,few,TRBV7-2,TRBJ1-3,-
CASSLQGGYGYTF,TGTGCCAGCAGTTTGCAGGGCGGCTATGGCTACACCTTC,few,TRBV12-3/TRBV12-4,TRBJ1-2,-
CASSSSLNRAIYEQYF,TGCGCCAGCAGCTCCTCCCTGAACAGGGCGATCTACGAGCAGTACTTC,-,TRBV5-1,TRBJ2-7,-
CASRPDGEAEAFF,TGTGCCAGCAGGCCGGATGGGGAGGCTGAAGCTTTCTTT,-,TRBV2,TRBJ1-1,-
CASSRGRVSLSGANVLTF,TGTGCCAGCAGCAGAGGGAGGGTCTCTCTCTCTGGGGCCAACGTCCTGACTTTC,-,TRBV27,TRBJ2-6,TRBD2
CASSEGLGRGALDTQYF,TGCGCCAGCAGCGAGGGACTAGGTCGAGGGGCCCTAGATACGCAGTATTTT,-,TRBV5-1,TRBJ2-3,TRBD2
CASSPLSSGSYEQYF,TGTGCCAGCTCACCACTATCTAGCGGCTCCTACGAGCAGTACTTC,-,TRBV18,TRBJ2-7,TRBD2
CATSLSYNEQFF,TGTGCCACCTCTCTTTCCTACAATGAGCAGTTCTTC,-,TRBV2,TRBJ2-1,-
CASSQSGGAYGDEQYF,TGCGCCAGCAGCCAATCGGGGGGGGCATACGGGGACGAGCAGTACTTC,-,TRBV4-1,TRBJ2-7,TRBD2
CASSSLLTGWGAKNIQYF,TGTGCCAGCAGCTCCCTCCTGACAGGGTGGGGTGCCAAAAACATTCAGTACTTC,-,TRBV11-2,TRBJ2-4,TRBD1
CAWNFDGETQYF,TGTGCCTGGAACTTCGATGGAGAGACCCAGTACTTC,many,TRBV30,TRBJ2-5,-
CASSRGEGGVAFF,TGTGCCAGTAGTAGAGGGGAAGGGGGCGTGGCTTTCTTT,-,TRBV19,TRBJ1-1,TRBD1
CAWGKGANTEAFF,TGTGCCTGGGGTAAAGGGGCGAACACTGAAGCTTTCTTT,-,TRBV30,TRBJ1-1,-
CASSSPSGSRNNEQFF,TGTGCCAGCAGTTCCCCCAGCGGGAGTAGGAACAATGAGCAGTTCTTC,-,TRBV27,TRBJ2-1,TRBD2
CASAVLPSSGNTIYF,TGTGCCAGCGCCGTACTCCCGTCCTCTGGAAACACCATATATTTT,once,TRBV6-5,TRBJ1-3,-
CASSPLFFSGRGGTYNEQFF,TGTGCCAGCAGCCCCTTATTTTTTAGCGGGAGAGGGGGAACCTACAATGAGCAGTTCTTC,-,TRBV7-8,TRBJ2-1,TRBD2
CASSLGLTEQFF,TGTGCCAGCAGCTTAGGGCTTACTGAGCAGTTCTTC,-,TRBV7-9,TRBJ2-1,-
CASSQERQRMNTEAFF,TGTGCCAGCAGCCAAGAAAGACAGAGAATGAACACTGAAGCTTTCTTT,few,TRBV3-1/TRBV3-2,TRBJ1-1,-
CASSLGTYQRTDTQYF,TGTGCCAGCAGCCTAGGGACTTATCAACGCACAGATACGCAGTATTTT,-,TRBV14,TRBJ2-3,-
CASSLGSGRASEQYF,TGTGCCAGCAGCTTGGGGAGCGGGAGGGCCTCCGAGCAGTACTTC,-,TRBV11-2,TRBJ2-7,TRBD2
CASSKFMDRGSTDTQYF,TGTGCCAGCAGCAAATTTATGGACAGGGGGTCCACAGATACGCAGTATTTT,-,TRBV21-1,TRBJ2-3,-
CASSLGGNEKLFF,TGCGCCAGCAGCTTAGGGGGTAATGAAAAACTGTTTTTT,few,TRBV5-1,TRBJ1-4,-
CASSQGSRVGELFF,TGCGCCAGCAGCCAAGGCAGTCGGGTCGGGGAGCTGTTTTTT,-,TRBV4-3,TRBJ2-2,-
CASSLVVSSNQPQHF,TGTGCCAGCAGTTTGGTAGTTTCCAGCAATCAGCCCCAGCATTTT,-,TRBV28,TRBJ1-5,-
CASSQGTSGPNEQFF,TGTGCCAGCAGCCAAGGGACTAGCGGCCCCAATGAGCAGTTCTTC,few,TRBV4-2,TRBJ2-1,TRBD2
CALNPLAGGTDTQYF,TGTGCCTTAAACCCCCTAGCGGGAGGTACAGATACGCAGTATTTT,-,TRBV19,TRBJ2-3,TRBD2
CASSVIGGTSGRGEQFF,TGTGCCAGCAGTGTTATTGGCGGGACTAGCGGGAGGGGTGAGCAGTTCTTC,-,TRBV6-1,TRBJ2-1,TRBD2